Listed below are T cell receptor beta chains from one sample, sequenced in a study of T cells in localized non-small cell lung cancer. Measured with immunoSEQ multiplex PCR; TCRdb has only the in-frame clones, and not every one. Here the sample spans approximately 88,000 clones, just over 90% being singletons. The sample in question was PBMCs, obtained before any cancer treatment. The origin of the receptors is a woman aged 40-69 years with stage II squamous cell lung carcinoma. Both conserved end residues are part of each CDR3. A D gene is named only where the DNA matches it firmly. Size tells how often a clone was seen (once, few, many) or the class of an expanded clone, and some rows leave it out.

v_gene,abundance,d_gene,j_gene,CDR3aa,CDR3nt
TRBV6-1,-,-,TRBJ2-1,CASSEMWGPYNEQFF,TGTGCCAGCAGTGAAATGTGGGGCCCCTACAATGAGCAGTTCTTC
TRBV15,once,TRBD2,TRBJ2-4,CATSSAPGRGDIQYF,TGTGCCACCAGCAGCGCGCCGGGACGGGGGGACATTCAGTACTTC
TRBV6-1,-,-,TRBJ2-7,CASSERAADSYEQYF,TGTGCCAGCAGTGAAAGGGCAGCAGATTCTTACGAGCAGTACTTC
TRBV30,-,TRBD1,TRBJ1-1,CAWDRAGVVAFF,TGTGCCTGGGACAGGGCCGGGGTTGTAGCTTTCTTT
TRBV6-5,-,TRBD1,TRBJ2-6,CASSYQGAMGANVLTF,TGTGCCAGCAGTTATCAGGGGGCAATGGGGGCCAACGTCCTGACTTTC
TRBV19,-,TRBD1,TRBJ2-3,CASSIGQGSTDTQYF,TGTGCCAGTAGCATAGGACAGGGGAGCACAGATACGCAGTATTTT
TRBV27,-,TRBD1,TRBJ1-1,CASSSKGTAMNTEAFF,TGTGCCAGCAGTTCCAAAGGGACAGCCATGAACACTGAAGCTTTCTTT
TRBV5-6,-,-,TRBJ2-2,CASTATGELFF,TGTGCCAGCACTGCGACCGGGGAGCTGTTTTTT
TRBV11-2,-,-,TRBJ1-4,CASSPRTGTGEKLFF,TGTGCCAGCAGCCCCCGAACAGGGACGGGCGAAAAACTGTTTTTT
TRBV10-3,-,TRBD1,TRBJ2-3,CAITQTGGTDTQYF,TGTGCCATCACCCAGACAGGGGGCACAGATACGCAGTATTTT
TRBV13,-,-,TRBJ2-1,CASSFRGVGRGSYNEQFF,TGTGCCAGCAGCTTCAGGGGGGTCGGGAGGGGATCCTACAATGAGCAGTTCTTC
TRBV5-4,-,-,TRBJ1-1,CASSLDLRQGGEAFF,TGTGCCAGCAGCTTGGACCTTCGGCAGGGCGGCGAAGCTTTCTTT
TRBV14,-,TRBD1,TRBJ1-1,CASSTTGTGGGLPEAFF,TGTGCCAGCAGCACAACCGGGACAGGGGGCGGGTTGCCTGAAGCTTTCTTT
TRBV5-1,-,-,TRBJ2-3,CASSLNPLGTDTQYF,TGCGCCAGCAGCTTGAATCCCCTTGGTACAGATACGCAGTATTTT
TRBV9,-,-,TRBJ1-2,CASSVNREGGYTF,TGTGCCAGCAGCGTAAACAGGGAAGGCGGCTACACCTTC
TRBV7-9,-,-,TRBJ1-4,CASRGIWTVNEKLFF,TGTGCCAGCAGGGGGATTTGGACGGTGAATGAAAAACTGTTTTTT
TRBV5-1,-,-,TRBJ1-2,CASSSTGYGYTF,TGCGCCAGCAGCTCAACAGGATATGGCTACACCTTC
TRBV10-3,once,-,TRBJ1-5,CAISESENQPQHF,TGTGCCATCAGTGAGTCGGAGAATCAGCCCCAGCATTTT
TRBV7-8,-,-,TRBJ2-6,CASSLPPVTGANVLTF,TGTGCCAGCAGCTTGCCCCCAGTGACTGGGGCCAACGTCCTGACTTTC
TRBV5-1,few,-,TRBJ2-1,CASRRETGTNNEQFF,TGCGCCAGCAGACGGGAAACCGGGACGAACAATGAGCAGTTCTTC
TRBV29-1,-,TRBD1,TRBJ1-2,CSVPPGQGAGYTF,TGCAGCGTCCCGCCAGGACAGGGGGCTGGCTACACCTTC
TRBV5-1,few,TRBD2,TRBJ2-2,CASSLYSAGVTGELFF,TGCGCCAGCAGCTTATATTCAGCGGGAGTCACCGGGGAGCTGTTTTTT
TRBV7-6,-,TRBD1,TRBJ2-7,CASSRTGFSYEQYF,TGTGCCAGCAGCCGGACAGGGTTTTCCTACGAGCAGTACTTC
TRBV12-5,-,TRBD1,TRBJ1-2,CASGFSGTAVSYTF,TGTGCTAGTGGTTTTTCCGGGACAGCAGTGAGCTACACCTTC
TRBV27,-,-,TRBJ1-1,CASSSGPKAFF,TGTGCCAGCAGTTCGGGCCCCAAAGCTTTCTTT
TRBV29-1,-,-,TRBJ1-1,CSVIQERTEAFF,TGCAGCGTTATACAAGAGCGGACTGAAGCTTTCTTT
TRBV27,-,TRBD1,TRBJ1-1,CASNDRAVPNTEAFF,TGTGCCAGCAACGACAGGGCCGTACCGAACACTGAAGCTTTCTTT
TRBV27,-,-,TRBJ2-7,CASRHRYEQYF,TGTGCCAGCAGACACCGCTACGAGCAGTACTTC
TRBV10-3,once,-,TRBJ2-5,CAISRTNQETQYF,TGTGCCATCAGTAGGACAAATCAAGAGACCCAGTACTTC
TRBV27,-,-,TRBJ2-7,CASSFLWGEQYF,TGTGCCAGCAGTTTCTTGTGGGGCGAGCAGTACTTC
TRBV27,-,TRBD2,TRBJ2-3,CASSLGLPVTDTQYF,TGTGCCAGCAGTTTGGGACTACCTGTAACAGATACGCAGTATTTT
TRBV6-4,-,-,TRBJ1-2,CASSDLGGTGYGYTF,TGTGCCAGCAGTGACCTTGGGGGAACGGGCTATGGCTACACCTTC
TRBV4-2,-,-,TRBJ2-3,CASSPGDTQYF,TGTGCCAGCAGCCCGGGAGATACGCAGTATTTT
TRBV6-1,-,-,TRBJ1-2,CASSTGAIYGYTF,TGTGCCAGCAGTACAGGTGCCATCTATGGCTACACCTTC
TRBV14,-,-,TRBJ1-2,CASSPQLGANYGYTF,TGTGCCAGCAGCCCACAATTAGGGGCCAACTATGGCTACACCTTC
TRBV2,-,-,TRBJ1-4,CASSPIGSTNEKLFF,TGTGCCAGCAGCCCCATAGGATCCACTAATGAAAAACTGTTTTTT
TRBV19,-,-,TRBJ1-5,CASSIDGGSNQPQHF,TGTGCCAGTAGTATAGATGGGGGTTCCAATCAGCCCCAGCATTTT
TRBV10-3,-,-,TRBJ2-5,CAISEGLSKTQYF,TGTGCCATCAGTGAGGGCCTCAGCAAGACCCAGTACTTC
TRBV15,once,-,TRBJ2-1,CATSRDLRRDEQFF,TGTGCCACCAGCAGAGATCTAAGGAGGGATGAGCAGTTCTTC
TRBV2,-,-,TRBJ2-1,CASSDWQGYNEQFF,TGTGCCAGCAGTGATTGGCAGGGGTACAATGAGCAGTTCTTC
TRBV7-9,-,TRBD1,TRBJ1-3,CASSAVGDRGNTIYF,TGTGCCAGCAGTGCAGTAGGGGACAGGGGAAACACCATATATTTT
TRBV6-1,-,TRBD1,TRBJ1-5,CASTRDSSNQPQHF,TGTGCCAGCACTAGGGACAGTAGCAATCAGCCCCAGCATTTT
TRBV5-1,-,-,TRBJ1-5,CASSPGRGSNQPQHF,TGCGCCAGCAGCCCCGGCCGGGGGAGCAATCAGCCCCAGCATTTT
TRBV5-1,-,-,TRBJ2-7,CASSLEPTGAGGEQYF,TGCGCCAGCAGCCTCGAACCGACAGGCGCCGGGGGAGAGCAGTACTTC
TRBV28,-,-,TRBJ1-1,CASRAGGAEAFF,TGTGCCAGCAGGGCCGGGGGGGCTGAAGCTTTCTTT
TRBV7-2,-,-,TRBJ1-4,CASSLGRTNEKLFF,TGTGCCAGCAGCTTGGGCAGAACTAATGAAAAACTGTTTTTT